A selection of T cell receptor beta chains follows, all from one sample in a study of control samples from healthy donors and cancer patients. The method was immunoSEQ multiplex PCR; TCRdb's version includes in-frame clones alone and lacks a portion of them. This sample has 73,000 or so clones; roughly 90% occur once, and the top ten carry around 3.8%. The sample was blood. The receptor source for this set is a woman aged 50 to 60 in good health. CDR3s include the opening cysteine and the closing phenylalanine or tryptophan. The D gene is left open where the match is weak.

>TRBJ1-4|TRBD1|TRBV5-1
TGCGCCAGCAGCTTGGGGGACAGGGTGAATGAAAAACTGTTTTTT
CASSLGDRVNEKLFF
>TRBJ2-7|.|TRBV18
TGTGCCAGCCGGCTTTCGTACGAGCAGTACTTC
CASRLSYEQYF
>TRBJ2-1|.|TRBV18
TGTGCCAGCTCACTGGGGCAGGGACCACACAATGAGCAGTTCTTC
CASSLGQGPHNEQFF
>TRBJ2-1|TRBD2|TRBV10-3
TGTGCCATCAGTGGCCTCCCTCCGAGCTATGGACTAGCGGGAGCTGAGCAGTTCTTC
CAISGLPPSYGLAGAEQFF
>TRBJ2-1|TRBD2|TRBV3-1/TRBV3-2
TGTGCCAGCAGCCTGGGACGGGGGGACTACAATGAGCAGTTCTTC
CASSLGRGDYNEQFF
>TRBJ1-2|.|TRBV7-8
TGTGCCAGCAGCTCAACCTGGGTGGGGTCTAACTATGGCTACACCTTC
CASSSTWVGSNYGYTF
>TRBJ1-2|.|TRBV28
TGTGCCAGCAGTTTGGGGTACTATGGCTACACCTTC
CASSLGYYGYTF
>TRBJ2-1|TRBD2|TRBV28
TGTGCCAGCAGTCCAGTTTTGGGAGGGTACAATGAGCAGTTCTTC
CASSPVLGGYNEQFF
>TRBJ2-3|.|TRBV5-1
TGCGCCAGCAGCCCTCGCCGAAACCAGGGCGCAGATACGCAGTATTTT
CASSPRRNQGADTQYF
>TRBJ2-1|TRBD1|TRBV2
TGTGCCAGCAGTGAAGAGGGGACAGCCTACAATGAGCAGTTCTTC
CASSEEGTAYNEQFF